This T cell receptor (beta chain) was documented in a study of blood T cells in healthy people across ages. Together with a sample-barcoded 5' primer, a J-beta primer mix was included in a second PCR lasting about 7 to 11 cycles. The yield of each sample was at least 2.5 million CDR3-containing paired-end reads. TCRdb re-called the 5' RACE reads with MiXCR, one entry per CDR3 protein. This table has roughly 700,000 distinct CDR3 sequences, roughly 50% appearing once. V lost 7 bases and J lost 6; bases outside the gene matches: 10. CDR3 length: 14 amino acids. Germline V gene lookup returns CDR1 SQVTM and CDR2 ANQGSEA.

This clonotype originated in a woman in her sixties in good health. The J gene is TRBJ2-1, the V gene TRBV29-1; 9 bases line up with TRBD1. The sequenced material came from blood. In DNA form, the CDR3 reads TGCAGCGCAGAGGGACAGGGACTTTTCAATGAGCAGTTCTTC. Its protein is CSAEGQGLFNEQFF.